The 16 T cell receptor beta chains given below trace back to one sample, sequenced in a study of blood T cell repertoires in COVID-19. Assay: immunoSEQ multiplex PCR; the TCRdb copy retains only in-frame clones and omits some. The sample has around 180,000 clones; roughly 87% are singletons. The sample comprised PBMCs or T cells enriched from blood (not recorded which). Receptor source: a woman aged 40 to 50 with acute COVID-19.

In its sample, this clone was seen a few times. V gene TRBV19 combines with J gene TRBJ2-5; TRBD2 matches 7 bases. The germline V gene has CDR1 LNHDA and CDR2 SQIVND (reference sequence). The CDR3 sequence is 17 residues long. Unmatched junction bases numbered 11, after V lost 3 bases and J lost 1 base. This CDR3 reads CASSISSGGRLQETQYF. In DNA form, the CDR3 reads TGTGCCAGTAGTATCAGTTCCGGGGGGAGGCTCCAAGAGACCCAGTACTTC.

The V call is TRBV2, the J call TRBJ1-5; 7 nucleotides align to TRBD1. Trimming took 3 bases from V and 4 from J; bases not matched to a gene: 6. The CDR3 is made up of 15 amino acids. Looked up from germline, CDR1 is SNHLY and CDR2 is FYNNEI. The CDR3 here is CASSEDRTLNQPQHF. The CDR3 region has the DNA TGTGCCAGCAGTGAGGACAGGACCCTAAATCAGCCCCAGCATTTT.

This rearrangement joins TRBV27 to TRBJ2-2; TRBD2 matches at 9 bases. Germline lookup yields CDR1 MNHEY and CDR2 SMNVEV (reference sequence). The CDR3 contains 15 residues. V lost 6 bases and J lost 8; bases outside the gene matches: 10. CDR3 residues: CASSIKRGASGELFF. The DNA for the CDR3 is TGTGCCAGCAGCATAAAGCGGGGGGCATCGGGGGAGCTGTTTTTT.

V usage is TRBV7-2 and J usage is TRBJ2-5, with TRBD2 matching 12 bases. Per germline, CDR1 SGHTA and CDR2 FQGNSA. Trimming took 3 bases from V and 5 from J; bases not matched to a gene: 7. The CDR3 totals 16 residues. CDR3 sequence (DNA): TGTGCCAGCAGCTTCCGGACTAGCGGGGTAGGCGAGACCCAGTACTTC. It codes for CASSFRTSGVGETQYF.

This CDR3 reads CASSVVGGMGNEQFF. The DNA of the CDR3 is TGTGCCAGCAGCGTAGTCGGCGGGATGGGCAATGAGCAGTTCTTC. This sequence joins TRBV9 and TRBJ2-1, with a weak D call TRBD2 (6 bases). The CDR3 consists of 15 residues. Germline loops: CDR1 SGDLS, CDR2 YYNGEE. Trimming took off 0 bases at V and 6 bases at J, with 13 bases between the two ends. The full variable domain, with the rest looked up from reference TRBV9 and TRBJ2-1, is DSGVTQTPKHLITATGQRVTLRCSPRSGDLSVYWYQQSLDQGLQFLIQYYNGEERAKGNILERFSAQQFPDLHSELNLSSLELGDSALYFCASSVVGGMGNEQFFGPGTRLTVL.

The rearrangement links TRBV3-1 (or the pseudogene TRBV3-2) to TRBJ2-1, with 9 nucleotides matching TRBD2. The CDR3 sequence is 18 residues long. V dropped 4 bases and J dropped 1; count of bases not matched to a gene: 11. Germline lookup yields CDR1 LGHDT and CDR2 YNNKEL (reference sequence). Here the CDR3 DNA reads TGTGCCAGCAGCCGAAAAGCGGGAGGAGTAGTATCCTACAATGAGCAGTTCTTC. The encoded protein is CASSRKAGGVVSYNEQFF.

The gene calls are TRBV12-5 and TRBJ2-2; a possible D gene is TRBD2 (5 bases). The germline V gene has CDR1 LGHNT and CDR2 FRNRAP. The CDR3 consists of 14 residues. The V end was cut by 7 bases, the J end by 4 bases, with 13 bases between. In DNA form, the CDR3 reads TGTGCTAGTGCCAGCGGTTCCCTCACCGGGGAGCTGTTTTTT. Protein: CASASGSLTGELFF.

The rearrangement links TRBV19 to TRBJ2-6; TRBD2 might be the D (5 bases). Deletions cut 7 bases from V and 0 bases from J, with 10 bases between. The CDR3 length is 15 residues. Germline values: CDR1 LNHDA, CDR2 SQIVND (reference sequence). The CDR3 DNA follows: TGTGCCAGTACGGGGTACCCCTCTGGGGCCAACGTCCTGACTTTC. Protein sequence: CASTGYPSGANVLTF.

This sequence joins TRBV6-5 and TRBJ1-4; 11 positions match TRBD1. The CDR3 is 14 amino acids. The germline CDR1 and CDR2 sequences are MNHEY and SVGAGI. With V trimmed by 6 bases and J by 5 bases, 2 bases remained unmatched. The CDR3: CASRGQGGNEKLFF. CDR3 coding DNA: TGTGCCAGCAGGGGACAGGGGGGGAATGAAAAACTGTTTTTT.

The chain joins TRBV3-1 (or the pseudogene TRBV3-2) to TRBJ1-2; 9 nucleotides line up with TRBD1. The CDR3 covers 15 residues. V lost 2 bases, J lost 5 bases, and 6 bases stayed unmatched. The germline V gene encodes CDR1 LGHDT and CDR2 YNNKEL (reference sequence). CDR3 sequence (DNA): TGTGCCAGCAGCCAAAACAGGGGGCTCCTTTATGGCTACACCTTC. It encodes CASSQNRGLLYGYTF.

This chain links TRBV27 with TRBJ1-3; no firm D call. The CDR3 extends over 15 amino acids. Germline V CDR1 and CDR2: MNHEY, SMNVEV (reference sequence). Deletions cut 3 bases from V and 2 bases from J, with 11 bases between. The CDR3 here is CASSLSVSPGNTIYF. The CDR3 nucleotides are TGTGCCAGCAGTTTGAGTGTATCCCCTGGAAACACCATATATTTT.

Only one count was recorded for this clone. The chain employs TRBV6-5 and TRBJ1-2, with TRBD1 matching 10 bases. Trimming cost V 0 bases and J 10 bases; bases outside gene matches: 11. The germline V gene encodes CDR1 MNHEY and CDR2 SVGAGI. The CDR3 has 16 amino acids. CDR3 coding DNA: TGTGCCAGCAGTTACTCGCTGTTGGACAGGGGGAAAATCTACACCTTC. It translates to CASSYSLLDRGKIYTF.

The chain combines TRBV4-2 with TRBJ1-5, with TRBD1 matching over 7 bases. Germline assignment: CDR1 LGHNA and CDR2 YNFKEQ. CDR3 size: 16 residues. With 3 bases clipped from V and 6 bases from J, the junction kept 11 bases outside the gene matches. The CDR3 here is CASSQEGSGGSQPQHF. CDR3 nucleotides: TGTGCCAGCAGCCAGGAAGGTTCAGGGGGTAGTCAGCCCCAGCATTTT.

The chain recombines TRBV28 with TRBJ2-3; 7 positions match TRBD2. With 6 bases clipped from V and 1 base from J, the junction kept 13 bases outside the gene matches. The CDR3 has 17 residues. Germline-derived CDR1 and CDR2 are MDHEN and SYDVKM. The CDR3 is CASSRTLGGKGTDTQYF. The CDR3 bases are TGTGCCAGCAGCCGCACCCTCGGGGGGAAAGGCACAGATACGCAGTATTTT.

This chain connects TRBV5-4 to TRBJ2-7; 7 bases agree with TRBD1. The V gene's germline CDR1 is SGHNT and CDR2 YYREEE (reference sequence). The CDR3 runs to 19 residues. V trimming: 3 bases; J trimming: 0 bases; junction bases outside the gene matches: 18. CDR3 coding DNA: TGTGCCAGCAGCTCACCGACAGGGACGGGTTCTACCATCTCCTACGAGCAGTACTTC. Amino acids: CASSSPTGTGSTISYEQYF.

The J gene is TRBJ2-7, the V gene TRBV10-2; TRBD1 might be the D (5 bases). The germline gives CDR1 WSHSY, CDR2 SAAADI. Between the trimmed V and J ends, which lost 6 bases and 2 bases, there was a span of 8 bases. The CDR3 covers 12 residues. This CDR3 reads CASRTEAYEQYF. In nucleotides, the CDR3 is TGCGCCAGCAGGACAGAAGCCTACGAGCAGTACTTC.